These 3 T cell receptor beta chains share one sample of origin, sequenced in a study of CD8 T cells in Susac syndrome. A quantity of about 0.5 to 1 ug RNA underwent reverse transcription using random hexamers. Each CDR3 protein gets one entry after TCRdb re-called the immunoSEQ multiplex PCR reads with MiXCR. The repertoire includes 150,000 to 200,000 distinct CDR3 sequences, under 95% of them detected once, and around 0.096% sits in the top ten. Sequenced material: CD4+ T cells from PBMCs. The receptor source for this set is a human donor in good health.

The V gene is TRBV19, the J gene TRBJ1-4; 7 nucleotides agree with TRBD1. Germline CDR1 reads LNHDA; CDR2 reads SQIVND (reference sequence). The CDR3 runs to 14 residues. Unmatched junction bases numbered 7, after V lost 5 bases and J lost 7 bases. In DNA form, the CDR3 reads TGTGCCAGTAGTTCGACAGGGCGGGCTGAAAAACTGTTTTTT. Translated, it gives CASSSTGRAEKLFF.

The chain couples TRBV30 to TRBJ2-5; the D is unclear. Trimming left V 2 bases short and J 2 bases short, with 6 bases between. Germline loops: CDR1 GTSNPN, CDR2 SVGIG (reference sequence). This CDR3 is 12 amino acids long. The CDR3 region has the DNA TGTGCCTGGAGTTGGGGACAAGAGACCCAGTACTTC. This codes for CAWSWGQETQYF.

This sequence joins TRBV5-1 and TRBJ1-4; D perhaps matches TRBD1 (6 bases). The CDR3 loop spans 15 amino acids. Trimming took off 0 bases at V and 7 bases at J, with 13 bases between the two ends. The germline gives CDR1 SGHRS, CDR2 YFSETQ. CDR3: CASSLVAGGGEKLFF. The CDR3 bases are TGCGCCAGCAGCTTGGTCGCAGGAGGGGGTGAAAAACTGTTTTTT.